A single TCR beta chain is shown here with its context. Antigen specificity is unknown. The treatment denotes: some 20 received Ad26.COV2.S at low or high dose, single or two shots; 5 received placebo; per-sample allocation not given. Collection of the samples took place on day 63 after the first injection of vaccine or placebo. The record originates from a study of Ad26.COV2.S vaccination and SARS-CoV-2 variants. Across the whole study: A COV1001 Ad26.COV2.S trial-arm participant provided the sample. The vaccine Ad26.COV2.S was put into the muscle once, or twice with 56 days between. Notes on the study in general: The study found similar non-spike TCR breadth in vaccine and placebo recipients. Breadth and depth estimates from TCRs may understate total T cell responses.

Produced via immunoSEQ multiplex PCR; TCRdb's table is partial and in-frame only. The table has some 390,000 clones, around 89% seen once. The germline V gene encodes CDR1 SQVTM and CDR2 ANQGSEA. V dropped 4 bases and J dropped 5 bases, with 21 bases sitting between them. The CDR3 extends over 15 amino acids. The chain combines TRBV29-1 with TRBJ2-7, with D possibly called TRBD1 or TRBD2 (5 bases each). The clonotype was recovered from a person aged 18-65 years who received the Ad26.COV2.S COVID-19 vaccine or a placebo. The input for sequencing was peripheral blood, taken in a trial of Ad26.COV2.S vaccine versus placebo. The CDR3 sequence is CSVVGFGGFLDEQYF. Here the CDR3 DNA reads TGCAGCGTTGTTGGATTTGGGGGTTTTCTAGACGAGCAGTACTTC.